These 32 T cell receptor beta chains came from one sample sequenced in a study of T cells after yellow fever vaccination. TCRdb fed the 5' RACE reads into MiXCR, producing one record per CDR3 protein. Among under 550,000 distinct CDR3 sequences listed, 21% were seen once. Specimen: PBMCs, collected more than 20 days after the first yellow fever vaccination. The receptors originated from a man younger than 30 who received the YFV17D yellow fever vaccine.

V gene TRBV5-1 combines with J gene TRBJ1-1, with D perhaps matching TRBD1 (5 bases). The CDR3 runs to 14 residues. V gave up 6 bases and J gave up 1 base, with 13 bases separating them. Germline V lookup: CDR1 SGHRS, CDR2 YFSETQ. The CDR3 sequence is CASTRDWENTEAFF. DNA of the CDR3: TGCGCCAGCACCCGGGACTGGGAGAACACTGAAGCTTTCTTT.

In the case of this clonotype: Mismatch with germline at one junction end may stem from a read error. The V and J genes are TRBV27 and TRBJ1-1; D unresolved. Germline V gene lookup returns CDR1 MNHEY and CDR2 SMNVEV (reference sequence). The CDR3 runs 15 residues. This CDR3 is CTSSLSRPLNTEAFF. In DNA form, the CDR3 reads TGCACCAGCAGTTTATCACGGCCCTTGAACACTGAAGCTTTCTTT.

This clonotype has just a few counts. The chain carries TRBV5-1 and TRBJ2-1; unclear D gene. There are 14 residues in the CDR3. Germline values: CDR1 SGHRS, CDR2 YFSETQ. Between the trimmed V and J ends, which lost 9 bases and 3 bases, there was a span of 16 bases. Written as DNA, the CDR3 is TGCGCCACCGCCTCCCAGGAGTTCTACAATGAGCAGTTCTTC. Translated, it gives CATASQEFYNEQFF.

The J gene is TRBJ2-7, the V gene TRBV10-3; TRBD2 matches at 11 bases. The CDR3 has 14 residues. Trimming took 4 bases from V and 4 from J; bases not matched to a gene: 3. Looked up from germline, CDR1 is ENHRY and CDR2 is SYGVKD. Written as DNA, the CDR3 is TGTGCCATCAGTGCTTCTAGCGGGGGGTACGAGCAGTACGTC. This translates into CAISASSGGYEQYV.

J is TRBJ1-5 and V is TRBV15; D might be TRBD1 (5 bases). The length of the CDR3 is 15 residues. The germline V gene encodes CDR1 LNHNV and CDR2 YYDKDF (reference sequence). V was pared by 0 bases and J by 4 bases, with 10 bases between. CDR3 coding DNA: TGTGCCACCAGCAGAGACGGGACGGCAAATCAGCCCCAGCATTTT. Protein sequence: CATSRDGTANQPQHF.

This chain joins TRBV25-1 and TRBJ1-6, with D unclear. The ends were cut back, 0 bases at V and 10 bases at J, with 10 bases in the middle. Germline V CDR1 and CDR2: MGHDK, SYGVNS. The CDR3 totals 14 residues. CDR3 region: CASSEYKTNSPLHF. DNA of the CDR3: TGTGCCAGCAGTGAATATAAAACAAACTCACCCCTCCACTTT.

This clonotype occurred a few times. The gene calls are TRBV20-1 and TRBJ2-1; the match to TRBD2 covers 9 bases. Germline values: CDR1 DFQATT, CDR2 SNEGSKA (reference sequence). The V and J ends lost 4 bases and 6 bases, in that order; junction bases with no gene match: 10. This CDR3 contains 15 residues. The CDR3 spells CSATRLETSGNEQFF. The CDR3 nucleotides read TGCAGTGCTACTCGACTGGAGACTAGCGGCAATGAGCAGTTCTTC.

CDR3: CASSIGTGGSNYGYTF. The CDR3 DNA sequence: TGTGCCAGTAGCATCGGGACAGGGGGCTCTAACTATGGCTACACCTTC. J is TRBJ1-2 and V is TRBV19; 12 nucleotides agree with TRBD1. This CDR3 is built from 16 residues. Germline V CDR1 and CDR2: LNHDA, SQIVND (reference sequence). The junction had 5 bases not matched to a gene; V was cut back by 6 bases and J by 0 bases.

This clonotype was seen more than once but under ten times. The chain employs TRBV7-9 and TRBJ2-7; the D gene could be TRBD1 or TRBD2 (5 bases each). V was clipped by 5 bases and J by 3 bases, with 17 bases between them. CDR1 and CDR2 (germline): SEHNR, FQNEAQ (reference sequence). CDR3 length: 15 residues. In DNA, the CDR3 is TGTGCCAGCAGCGATTGGGACCCCCAGAGCTACGAGCAGTACTTC. Its translation is CASSDWDPQSYEQYF.

In its sample, this clonotype was seen a few times. V gene TRBV18 combines with J gene TRBJ2-3; TRBD1 matches at 7 bases. Per the germline V gene, CDR1 is KGHSH and CDR2 is LQKENI. The J segment lost 2 bases and the V segment lost 1 base, leaving 3 bases of the junction unmatched. The CDR3 has 15 residues. Written as DNA, the CDR3 is TGTGCCAGCTCACCACAGGGGGCCCACACAGATACGCAGTATTTT. It is translated as CASSPQGAHTDTQYF.

In its sample, this clonotype was seen a few times. This chain connects TRBV5-1 to TRBJ2-7; unclear D gene. CDR1 and CDR2 (germline): SGHRS, YFSETQ. Between the trimmed V and J ends, which lost 1 base and 0 bases, there was a span of 8 bases. The CDR3 loop spans 14 amino acids. CDR3 residues: CASSLSSHSYEQYF. The CDR3 DNA reads TGCGCCAGCAGCTTGTCCAGTCACTCCTACGAGCAGTACTTC. The variable domain in full, with the rest retrieved from reference TRBV5-1 and TRBJ2-7, is KAGVTQTPRYLIKTRGQQVTLSCSPISGHRSVSWYQQTPGQGLQFLFEYFSETQRNKGNFPGRFSGRQFSNSRSEMNVSTLELGDSALYLCASSLSSHSYEQYFGPGTRLTVT.

This clonotype has a single count. V is TRBV5-1 and J is TRBJ2-2; 8 bases agree with TRBD1. Germline V lookup: CDR1 SGHRS, CDR2 YFSETQ. The length of the CDR3 is 14 residues. Trimming cost V 10 bases and J 1 base; bases outside gene matches: 6. The CDR3 reads CAGRQGMNTGELFF. CDR3 DNA sequence: TGCGCCGGAAGACAGGGGATGAACACCGGGGAGCTGTTTTTT.

This chain joins TRBV4-3 and TRBJ2-3, with D maybe TRBD2 (7 bases). Trimming took 2 bases from V and 5 from J, leaving 14 bases between them. The CDR3 loop spans 15 amino acids. Germline CDR1 and CDR2: LGHNA and YSLEER. The CDR3 loop reads CASSQTRGAGDTQYF. CDR3 bases: TGCGCCAGCAGCCAAACCCGGGGGGCGGGAGATACGCAGTATTTT.

J is TRBJ1-5 and V is TRBV2; D is possibly TRBD1 (5 bases). Germline CDR1 and CDR2: SNHLY and FYNNEI. This CDR3 is built from 14 residues. Trimming shortened V by 4 bases and J by 0 bases, and 7 bases separated the two germline ends. The CDR3 bases are TGTGCCAGCAGTGCGGGACGTAGCAATCAGCCCCAGCATTTT. Its translation: CASSAGRSNQPQHF.

This clonotype came up a few times. The chain carries TRBV11-2 and TRBJ1-3; a possible D gene is TRBD1 (6 bases). This CDR3 has 15 residues. V was pared by 1 base and J by 4 bases, with 11 bases between. CDR1 SGHAT and CDR2 FQNNGV come from the germline V gene. CDR3: CASSLVGGTGNTIYF. DNA of the CDR3: TGTGCCAGCAGCTTAGTGGGGGGGACAGGAAACACCATATATTTT.

This clonotype has more than one count but fewer than ten. This chain joins TRBV20-1 and TRBJ1-2, with no clear D. Trimming took off 5 bases at V and 1 base at J, with 14 bases between the two ends. CDR1 and CDR2 (germline): DFQATT, SNEGSKA (reference sequence). The CDR3 contains 14 residues. The CDR3 loop reads CSAGLRVGNYGYTF. The CDR3 DNA sequence: TGCAGTGCTGGCCTAAGGGTTGGTAACTATGGCTACACCTTC.

This clonotype was counted many times. This chain connects TRBV20-1 to TRBJ1-1, with TRBD1 matching 10 bases. Germline-derived CDR1 and CDR2 are DFQATT and SNEGSKA (reference sequence). V dropped 2 bases and J dropped 3; count of bases not matched to a gene: 3. CDR3 length equals 14 residues. The CDR3 sequence: CSARSTGGYTEAFF. CDR3 coding DNA: TGCAGTGCTAGATCGACAGGGGGCTACACTGAAGCTTTCTTT.

V and J are TRBV7-2 and TRBJ2-2, with 9 bases lining up with TRBD1. The junction had 8 bases not matched to a gene; V was cut back by 6 bases and J by 3 bases. Germline values: CDR1 SGHTA, CDR2 FQGNSA. The CDR3 covers 16 residues. CDR3 bases: TGTGCCAGCAGACCACAGGGGGCAGTGGACACCGGGGAGCTGTTTTTT. Amino acids: CASRPQGAVDTGELFF.

The genes are TRBV6-5 and TRBJ2-3; D gene uncertain. The CDR3 is 12 amino acids. From germline, CDR1 is MNHEY and CDR2 SVGAGI. Trimming cost V 4 bases and J 6 bases, with 8 bases left between them. CDR3 sequence: CASSSNPDTQYF. The CDR3 region has the DNA TGTGCCAGCAGTTCGAACCCGGATACGCAGTATTTT.

This clonotype appeared many times. J is TRBJ2-3 and V is TRBV12-3 or TRBV12-4; 8 bases line up with TRBD2. Trimming at V came to 8 bases and at J to 3 bases, leaving 7 bases not matched to a gene. The CDR3 runs to 14 residues. CDR3 region: CASALGGGTDTQYF. Written as DNA, the CDR3 is TGTGCCAGCGCTCTCGGGGGGGGGACAGATACGCAGTATTTT.

This sequence joins TRBV6-1 and TRBJ2-5, with TRBD2 matching 9 bases. This CDR3 has 16 amino acids. Germline V lookup: CDR1 MNHNS, CDR2 SASEGT. Trimming removed 8 bases from V and 5 bases from J; junction bases left unmatched: 15. The CDR3 nucleotides read TGTGCCAGCTCAGAGGCGGGAGGGGCCCTCCAGGAGACCCAGTACTTC. The encoded protein is CASSEAGGALQETQYF.

This clonotype was seen a handful of times. The chain employs TRBV4-2 and TRBJ2-1; 7 bases are a match to TRBD2. Germline lookup yields CDR1 LGHNA and CDR2 YNFKEQ. V trimming: 4 bases; J trimming: 0 bases; junction bases outside the gene matches: 9. The CDR3 has 17 residues. Here the CDR3 DNA reads TGTGCCAGCAGCCGGGCCGGGGGGACTACCTCCTACAATGAGCAGTTCTTC. Its protein product is CASSRAGGTTSYNEQFF.

This clonotype was observed many times. The CDR3 DNA reads TGTGCCAGCAGTCAGGAGTCAAACACTGAAGCTTTCTTT. Translated: CASSQESNTEAFF. The rearrangement joins TRBV2 to TRBJ1-1; the D is unclear. The CDR3 runs 13 residues. Germline values: CDR1 SNHLY, CDR2 FYNNEI. V was cut by 5 bases and J by 2 bases, with 9 bases left in between.

This chain uses TRBV15 with TRBJ2-5; weak D call: TRBD1 (6 bases). The CDR3 sequence is 15 residues long. Trimming removed 1 base from V and 1 base from J, with 10 bases in between. Germline CDR1 reads LNHNV; CDR2 reads YYDKDF (reference sequence). CDR3 in amino acids: CATSRVRGFQETQYF. The CDR3 DNA follows: TGTGCCACCAGCAGAGTCAGGGGTTTCCAAGAGACCCAGTACTTC.

V usage is TRBV5-6 and J usage is TRBJ2-7; a weak D match, TRBD2 (7 bases). Germline values: CDR1 SGHDT, CDR2 YYEEEE. The CDR3 runs 13 residues. The V end was cut by 2 bases, the J end by 4 bases, with 10 bases between. This CDR3 is CASSFRGGYEQYF. The CDR3 nucleotides are TGTGCCAGCAGCTTCAGGGGAGGGTACGAGCAGTACTTC.

This clonotype occurred a few times. V usage is TRBV20-1 and J usage is TRBJ2-2; 7 positions match TRBD2. In germline, CDR1 is DFQATT, CDR2 SNEGSKA (reference sequence). The CDR3 contains 13 residues. CDR3 nucleotide sequence: TGCAGCGCCGGGGGGTATAACACCGGGGAGCTGTTTTTT. This sequence encodes CSAGGYNTGELFF.

This clonotype turned up a few times. The rearrangement uses TRBV7-2 and TRBJ2-5, with TRBD1 matching over 7 bases. The germline CDR1 and CDR2 sequences are SGHTA and FQGNSA. V lost 6 bases to trimming and J lost 2 bases; unmatched junction nucleotides: 6. This CDR3 has 14 amino acids. The CDR3, as DNA: TGTGCCAGCAGGGATAACAGGGGACAAGAGACCCAGTACTTC. Translated: CASRDNRGQETQYF. Combining the CDR3 with reference TRBV7-2 and TRBJ2-5 gives the whole variable domain GAGVSQSPSNKVTEKGKDVELRCDPISGHTALYWYRQSLGQGLEFLIYFQGNSAPDKSGLPSDRFSAERTGGSVSTLTIQRTQQEDSAVYLCASRDNRGQETQYFGPGTRLLVL.

This chain uses TRBV7-9 with TRBJ2-7, with 8 bases fitting TRBD2. Per germline, CDR1 SEHNR and CDR2 FQNEAQ (reference sequence). This CDR3 is built from 14 residues. V shed 2 bases, J shed 3 bases, and the junction held 3 bases outside the gene matches. CDR3 DNA: TGTGCCAGCAGCTTAACGGGGGGGTACTACGAGCAGTACTTC. This gives the protein CASSLTGGYYEQYF.

In this sample, this clonotype turned up a few times. This chain joins TRBV10-3 and TRBJ2-2; 7 nucleotides align to TRBD1. The CDR3 is 14 residues long. The V gene end was trimmed by 9 bases and the J gene end by 4 bases; junction bases not matched to a gene: 8. The germline V gene encodes CDR1 ENHRY and CDR2 SYGVKD. The CDR3 DNA reads as TGTGCCATAACCCCGAGACAGGGCACCGGGGAGCTGTTTTTT. Translating gives CAITPRQGTGELFF.

The rearrangement joins TRBV5-1 to TRBJ2-1; D might be TRBD2 (6 bases). CDR1 is SGHRS, CDR2 YFSETQ, per germline. The CDR3 is 17 residues long. With 0 bases removed from V and 0 bases from J, the gap between germline ends came to 13 bases. In DNA form, the CDR3 reads TGCGCCAGCAGCTTGGTTACGGGGGACCCCTCCTACAATGAGCAGTTCTTC. It translates to CASSLVTGDPSYNEQFF.

The V and J genes are TRBV6-1 and TRBJ1-1; D perhaps matches TRBD1 (5 bases). V lost 6 bases and J 4 bases, leaving 15 bases between the germline ends. The CDR3 covers 14 residues. Germline V CDR1 and CDR2: MNHNS, SASEGT. The CDR3 region has the DNA TGTGCCAGCAGAGCACCGGGACCCTTCACTGAAGCTTTCTTT. Amino acids: CASRAPGPFTEAFF.

This clonotype was picked up a small number of times. The chain carries TRBV29-1 and TRBJ1-1; D is unclear. The CDR3 consists of 12 residues. Germline CDR1 is SQVTM and CDR2 is ANQGSEA. The germline V and J ends were trimmed by 6 bases and 0 bases, with 8 bases remaining between them. The CDR3 is CSVHVMNTEAFF. The CDR3 bases are TGCAGCGTCCACGTCATGAACACTGAAGCTTTCTTT. Full variable domain (outside the CDR3, taken from reference TRBV29-1 and TRBJ1-1): SAVISQKPSRDICQRGTSLTIQCQVDSQVTMMFWYRQQPGQSLTLIATANQGSEATYESGFVIDKFPISRPNLTFSTLTVSNMSPEDSSIYLCSVHVMNTEAFFGQGTRLTVV.